Listed here is a single TCR beta chain. The entry originates in a study of T cells in Graves' hyperthyroidism and ophthalmopathy. The CDR3 regions of TCR beta were amplified from RNA transcripts. The primer set for the first-round RT-PCR of the TCR CDR3 was HTBI. TCRdb reanalysed the multiplex PCR reads using MiXCR and keeps one entry per CDR3 protein. In the table there are more than 350,000 distinct CDR3 sequences, about 18% of which are singletons. V was pared by 5 bases and J by 0 bases, with 10 bases of the junction left unmatched. This CDR3 contains 16 residues. Per germline, CDR1 DFQATT and CDR2 SNEGSKA (reference sequence).

The rearrangement links TRBV20-1 to TRBJ1-3, with 7 bases fitting TRBD1. Source material: blood. This receptor was taken from a woman aged 25 to 39 with Graves' hyperthyroidism that later progressed to Graves' ophthalmopathy. The CDR3 loop reads CSAGLGQTNSGNTIYF. The CDR3 coding sequence is TGCAGTGCTGGATTGGGACAGACAAACTCTGGAAACACCATATATTTT.